This T cell receptor (beta chain) appears in the sequencing data of a study of blood T cell repertoires in COVID-19. For the study at large: PBMCs, B-cell-depleted T cells, or T cells were the source of the cDNA or gDNA that made up the material.

Profiling relied on immunoSEQ multiplex PCR, and the TCRdb table lists in-frame clones only, not all of them. The table lists about 210,000 clones, approximately 90% of them singletons, with about 5% in the top ten. The germline CDR1 and CDR2 sequences are SGHAT and FQNNGV. The CDR3 consists of 14 residues. The junction had 7 bases not matched to a gene; V was cut back by 5 bases and J by 4 bases. The chain employs TRBV11-2 and TRBJ1-1; TRBD1 matches at 7 bases. This sequence was found in a woman in her 40s with acute or convalescent COVID-19. Sequencing was carried out using peripheral blood. The CDR3 loop reads CASSTGTAITEAFF. DNA of the CDR3: TGTGCCAGCAGCACCGGGACAGCAATCACTGAAGCTTTCTTT.